Described below is a single T cell receptor (beta chain) sequence and its context. Its antigen is not known. Clones were sequenced by immunoSEQ multiplex PCR, and TCRdb holds only the in-frame ones, with some missing. The repertoire consists of some 86,000 clones, with approximately 94% occurring once and the leading ten covering 9.5% to 10%. The data are from a study of OX40 agonist ivuxolimab in advanced cancers. The CDR3 extends over 15 amino acids. General study results and limits: Dosing at 0.1 to 3.0 mg/kg was accompanied by clonal expansion of CD4+ and CD8+ blood T cells by week 6.

This TCR derives from an adult with an advanced solid tumor such as melanoma, head and neck, liver or kidney cancer. The V gene is TRBV21-1, the J gene TRBJ2-1; the table's D call, TRBD2, has no DNA check behind it. TRBV21-1 is deemed a pseudogene. The sample in question was CD4+ or CD8+ T cells sorted from blood, obtained in a trial of the OX40 agonist ivuxolimab. The CDR3 protein is CASSNRSSEYNEQFF. CDR3 in DNA: TGTGCCAGCAGCAACCGGTCCAGCGAATACAATGAGCAGTTCTTC.